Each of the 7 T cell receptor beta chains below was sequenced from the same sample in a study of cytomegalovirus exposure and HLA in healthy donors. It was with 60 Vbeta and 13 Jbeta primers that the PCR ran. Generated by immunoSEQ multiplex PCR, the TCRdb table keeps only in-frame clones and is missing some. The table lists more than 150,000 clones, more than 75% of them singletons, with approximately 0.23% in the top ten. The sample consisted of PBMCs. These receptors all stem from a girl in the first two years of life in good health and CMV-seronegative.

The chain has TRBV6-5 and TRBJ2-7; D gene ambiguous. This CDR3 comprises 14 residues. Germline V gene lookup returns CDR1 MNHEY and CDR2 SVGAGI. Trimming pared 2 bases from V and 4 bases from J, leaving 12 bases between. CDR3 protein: CASSYLGRGYEQYF. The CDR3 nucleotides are TGTGCCAGCAGTTACCTAGGCCGTGGGTACGAGCAGTACTTC.

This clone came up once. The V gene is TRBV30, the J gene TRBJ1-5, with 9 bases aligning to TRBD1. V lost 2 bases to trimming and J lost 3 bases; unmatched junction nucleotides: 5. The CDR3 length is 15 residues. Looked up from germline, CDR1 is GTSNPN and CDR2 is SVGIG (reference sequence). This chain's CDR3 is CAWSTGTGNNQPQHF. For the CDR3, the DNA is TGTGCCTGGAGTACCGGGACAGGGAACAATCAGCCCCAGCATTTT.

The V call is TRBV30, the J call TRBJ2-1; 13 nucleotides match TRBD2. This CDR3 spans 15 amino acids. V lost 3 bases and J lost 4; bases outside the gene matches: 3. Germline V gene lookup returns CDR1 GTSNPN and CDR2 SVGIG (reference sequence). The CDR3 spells CAWRGLAGIYNEQFF. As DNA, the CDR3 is TGTGCCTGGAGGGGACTAGCGGGGATATACAATGAGCAGTTCTTC.

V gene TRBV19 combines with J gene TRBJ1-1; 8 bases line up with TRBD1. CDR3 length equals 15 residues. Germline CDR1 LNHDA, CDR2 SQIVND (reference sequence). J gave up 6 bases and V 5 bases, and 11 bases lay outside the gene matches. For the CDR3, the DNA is TGTGCCAGTAGTTCCTCCGGGACAGGAACCGCTGAAGCTTTCTTT. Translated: CASSSSGTGTAEAFF.

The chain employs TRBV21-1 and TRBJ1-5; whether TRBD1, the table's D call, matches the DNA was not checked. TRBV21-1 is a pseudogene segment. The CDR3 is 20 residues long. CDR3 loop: CASSKGERQGALVGHQPQHF. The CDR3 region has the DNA TGTGCCAGCAGCAAAGGCGAGAGGCAGGGGGCCCTTGTGGGTCATCAGCCCCAGCATTTT.

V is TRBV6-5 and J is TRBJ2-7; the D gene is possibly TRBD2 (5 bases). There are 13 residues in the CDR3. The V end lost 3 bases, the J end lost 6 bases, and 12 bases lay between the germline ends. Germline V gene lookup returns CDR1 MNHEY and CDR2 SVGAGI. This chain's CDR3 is CASSYRGLGEQYF. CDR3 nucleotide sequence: TGTGCCAGCAGTTATCGGGGATTAGGCGAGCAGTACTTC.

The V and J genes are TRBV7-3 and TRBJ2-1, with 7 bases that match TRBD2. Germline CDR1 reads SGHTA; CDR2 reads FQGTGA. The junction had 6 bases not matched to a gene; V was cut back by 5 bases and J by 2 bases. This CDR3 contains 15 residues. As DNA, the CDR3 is TGTGCCAGCAGCCGCGTGGGGAGGGCCTACAATGAGCAGTTCTTC. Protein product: CASSRVGRAYNEQFF.